This TCR beta chain was recorded in a study of T-cell reconstitution after alpha-beta-depleted transplantation in children. Unique molecular identifiers featured in how the TCRbeta library was prepared. TCRdb passed the PCR reads through MiXCR, listing each CDR3 protein once. The sample includes 30,000 to 40,000 distinct CDR3 sequences, approximately 6.9% of them seen just once. This clonotype appeared many times. Its antigen is undetermined. The CDR3 has 14 amino acids. Trimming removed 1 base at V and 1 base at J, with 6 bases between. Germline CDR1 reads SGDLS; CDR2 reads YYNGEE. Study findings and constraints: About two months after transplant, alpha-beta T cells reportedly came from several hundred expanded graft clones. Some patients' high day-60 TCRbeta diversity was attributed to recipient cells surviving conditioning. Counts and diversity of T cells one year after transplant came mostly from newly produced T cells.

This TCR was sampled from a child under two years old who had a stem cell transplant for acute myeloid leukemia, so the T cells may come from the graft donor. The sample consisted of peripheral blood, taken 60 days after TCRalphabeta/CD19-depleted stem cell transplant. The V and J genes are TRBV9 and TRBJ2-1, with D unclear. The CDR3 is CASSVTRSYNEQFF. CDR3 bases: TGTGCCAGCAGCGTAACGAGGTCCTACAATGAGCAGTTCTTC.